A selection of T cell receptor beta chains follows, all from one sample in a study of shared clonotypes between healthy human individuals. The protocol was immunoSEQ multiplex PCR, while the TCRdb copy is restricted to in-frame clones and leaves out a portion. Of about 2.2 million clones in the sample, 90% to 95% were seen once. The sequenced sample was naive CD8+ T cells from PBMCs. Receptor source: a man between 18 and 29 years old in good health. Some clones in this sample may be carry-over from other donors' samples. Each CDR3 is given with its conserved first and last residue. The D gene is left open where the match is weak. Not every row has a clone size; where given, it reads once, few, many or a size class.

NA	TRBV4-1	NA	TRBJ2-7	CASSQDREREQYF	TGCGCCAGCAGCCAAGATCGCGAGCGCGAGCAGTACTTC
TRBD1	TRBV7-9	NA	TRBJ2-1	CASSFRDRRGDNEQFF	TGTGCCAGCAGCTTCCGGGACAGGCGAGGGGACAATGAGCAGTTCTTC
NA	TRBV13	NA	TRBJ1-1	CASSLGLGTEAFF	TGTGCCAGCAGCTTGGGACTAGGCACTGAAGCTTTCTTT
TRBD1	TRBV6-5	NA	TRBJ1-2	CASSDRGGYTF	TGTGCCAGCAGCGACAGGGGTGGCTACACCTTC
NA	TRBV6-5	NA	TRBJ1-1	CASSSTGFTEAFF	TGTGCCAGCAGTTCTACGGGCTTCACTGAAGCTTTCTTT
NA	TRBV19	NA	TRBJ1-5	CASSILRGSNQPQHF	TGTGCCAGTAGTATCCTCCGGGGTAGCAATCAGCCCCAGCATTTT
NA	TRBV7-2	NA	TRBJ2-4	CASSWGWAKNIQYF	TGTGCCAGCAGCTGGGGGTGGGCCAAAAACATTCAGTACTTC
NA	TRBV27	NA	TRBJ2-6	CASSPFYGAGANVLTF	TGTGCCAGCAGCCCCTTTTATGGGGCTGGGGCCAACGTCCTGACTTTC
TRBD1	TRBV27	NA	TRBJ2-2	CASSLIGTGNTGELFF	TGTGCCAGCAGTTTAATAGGGACAGGGAACACCGGGGAGCTGTTTTTT
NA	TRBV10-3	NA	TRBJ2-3	CATSTGITDTQYF	TGTGCCACCTCAACGGGTATCACAGATACGCAGTATTTT
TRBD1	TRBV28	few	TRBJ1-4	CASSTGTANEKLFF	TGTGCCAGCAGTACCGGGACAGCTAATGAAAAACTGTTTTTT
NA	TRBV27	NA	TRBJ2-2	CASSFIRERPTNTGELFF	TGTGCCAGCAGTTTTATCCGGGAGCGACCTACTAACACCGGGGAGCTGTTTTTT
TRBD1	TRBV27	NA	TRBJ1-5	CASTWTGGGQPQHF	TGTGCCAGCACCTGGACAGGGGGCGGGCAGCCCCAGCATTTT
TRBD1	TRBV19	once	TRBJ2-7	CASSTTGGSYEQYF	TGTGCCAGTAGTACCACAGGGGGATCCTACGAGCAGTACTTC
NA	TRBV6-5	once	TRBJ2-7	CASRGTETYEQYF	TGTGCCAGCAGGGGGACGGAAACCTACGAGCAGTACTTC
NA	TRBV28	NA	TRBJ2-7	CASSAGGLGGVSEQYF	TGTGCCAGCAGTGCTGGAGGGTTGGGGGGTGTCTCCGAGCAGTACTTC
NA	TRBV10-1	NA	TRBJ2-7	CASKRENWGYNEQYF	TGCGCCAGCAAACGAGAGAACTGGGGGTACAACGAGCAGTACTTC
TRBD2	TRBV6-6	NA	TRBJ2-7	CASSYSTSGTYEQYF	TGTGCCAGCAGTTACTCGACTAGCGGGACATACGAGCAGTACTTC
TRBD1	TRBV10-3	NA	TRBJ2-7	CAISERGQGDYEQYF	TGTGCCATCAGTGAGAGGGGACAGGGGGACTACGAGCAGTACTTC
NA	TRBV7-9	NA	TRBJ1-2	CASSSDIYGYTF	TGTGCCAGCAGCTCGGACATCTATGGCTACACCTTC
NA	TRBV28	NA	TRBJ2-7	CASSSYGTGMREQYF	TGTGCCAGCAGTTCTTACGGGACTGGGATGAGGGAGCAGTACTTC
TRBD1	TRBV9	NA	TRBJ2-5	CASSVVGQGETQYF	TGTGCCAGCAGCGTAGTGGGACAGGGGGAGACCCAGTACTTC
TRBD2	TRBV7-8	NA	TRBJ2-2	CASTVPRSGKVWTGELFF	TGTGCCAGCACCGTCCCCCGGAGCGGGAAGGTGTGGACCGGGGAGCTGTTTTTT
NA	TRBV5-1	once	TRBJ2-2	CASSLHGDAGELFF	TGCGCCAGCAGCTTGCACGGGGACGCCGGGGAGCTGTTTTTT
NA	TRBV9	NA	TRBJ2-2	CASSVGRANTGELFF	TGTGCCAGCAGCGTGGGCAGAGCGAACACCGGGGAGCTGTTTTTT
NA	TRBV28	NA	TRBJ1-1	CASSSLGRQDMNTEAFF	TGTGCCAGCAGTTCCCTAGGCAGACAGGACATGAACACTGAAGCTTTCTTT
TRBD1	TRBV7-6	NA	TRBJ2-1	CASSRQGNEQFF	TGTGCCAGCAGCCGACAGGGAAATGAGCAGTTCTTC
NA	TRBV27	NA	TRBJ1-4	CASSSRHMDGSNEKLFF	TGTGCCAGCAGTTCCAGACATATGGACGGCTCTAATGAAAAACTGTTTTTT
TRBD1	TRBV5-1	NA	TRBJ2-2	CASRQGRRGLTNTGELFF	TGCGCCAGCAGACAGGGGCGCAGGGGCCTAACGAACACCGGGGAGCTGTTTTTT
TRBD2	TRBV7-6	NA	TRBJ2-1	CASSLFSYLGTSEYNEQFF	TGTGCCAGCAGCTTATTCTCCTACCTCGGGACTAGCGAATACAATGAGCAGTTCTTC
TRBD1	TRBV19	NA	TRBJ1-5	CASNPDRDNQPQHF	TGTGCCAGTAATCCGGACAGGGACAATCAGCCCCAGCATTTT
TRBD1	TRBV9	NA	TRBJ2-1	CASSVAGGVGNEQFF	TGTGCCAGCAGCGTAGCAGGGGGAGTTGGAAATGAGCAGTTCTTC
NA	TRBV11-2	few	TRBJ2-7	CASSLGAFSYEQYF	TGTGCCAGCAGCTTAGGAGCGTTCTCCTACGAGCAGTACTTC
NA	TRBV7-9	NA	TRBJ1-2	CASSLPPGRRLANYGYTF	TGTGCCAGCAGCTTACCTCCGGGACGGAGGTTAGCTAACTATGGCTACACCTTC
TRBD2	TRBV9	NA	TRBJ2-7	CASSVGSSGSPGEQYF	TGTGCCAGCAGCGTAGGATCTAGCGGGAGTCCCGGCGAGCAGTACTTC
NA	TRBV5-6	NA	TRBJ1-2	CASSLEAGDYGYTF	TGTGCCAGCAGCTTGGAGGCAGGGGACTATGGCTACACCTTC
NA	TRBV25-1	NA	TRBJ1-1	CASSAGWTEAFF	TGTGCCAGCAGTGCCGGATGGACTGAAGCTTTCTTT
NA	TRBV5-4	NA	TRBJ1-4	CASSFDVTNEKLFF	TGTGCCAGCAGCTTTGACGTAACTAATGAAAAACTGTTTTTT
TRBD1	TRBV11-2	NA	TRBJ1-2	CASSLGAGGYGYTF	TGTGCCAGCAGCTTAGGGGCAGGGGGCTATGGCTACACCTTC
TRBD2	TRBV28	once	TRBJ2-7	CASSFLGERGMDEQYF	TGTGCCAGCAGTTTCCTCGGGGAGCGGGGAATGGACGAGCAGTACTTC
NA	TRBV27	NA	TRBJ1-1	CASSLVGGNTEAFF	TGTGCCAGCAGTTTGGTGGGGGGAAACACTGAAGCTTTCTTT
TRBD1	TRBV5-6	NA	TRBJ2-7	CASSLGTGGYEQYF	TGTGCCAGCAGCCTAGGGACAGGGGGGTACGAGCAGTACTTC
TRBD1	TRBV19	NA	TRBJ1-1	CASSFGQVNTEAFF	TGTGCCAGTAGTTTCGGACAGGTGAACACTGAAGCTTTCTTT
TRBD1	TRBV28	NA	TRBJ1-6	CASIELQGAHSPLHF	TGTGCCAGCATCGAACTACAGGGGGCGCATTCACCCCTCCACTTT
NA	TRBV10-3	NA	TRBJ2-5	CAISLLGTETQYF	TGTGCCATCAGCCTCCTAGGTACGGAGACCCAGTACTTC
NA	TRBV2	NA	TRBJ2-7	CATNAGTLYEQYF	TGTGCCACCAATGCCGGGACACTATACGAGCAGTACTTC
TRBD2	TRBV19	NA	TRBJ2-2	CASSIDSGKTGELFF	TGTGCCAGTAGTATTGATAGCGGGAAAACCGGGGAGCTGTTTTTT
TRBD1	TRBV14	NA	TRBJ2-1	CASNPGQGYNEQFF	TGTGCCAGCAATCCGGGACAGGGATACAATGAGCAGTTCTTC
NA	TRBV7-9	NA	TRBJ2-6	CASSLAGLSGANVLTF	TGTGCCAGCAGCTTAGCGGGTTTGTCTGGGGCCAACGTCCTGACTTTC
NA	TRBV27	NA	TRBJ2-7	CASSLRFSYEQYF	TGTGCCAGCAGTTTAAGATTCTCCTACGAGCAGTACTTC
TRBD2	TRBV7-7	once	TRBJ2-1	CASSPRTSDEQFF	TGTGCCAGCAGCCCCCGGACTAGCGATGAGCAGTTCTTC
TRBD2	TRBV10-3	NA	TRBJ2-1	CAIRGTSGDNEQFF	TGTGCCATCAGGGGGACTAGCGGGGACAATGAGCAGTTCTTC
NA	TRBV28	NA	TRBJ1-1	CASTPQVGDLNTEAFF	TGTGCCAGCACCCCTCAAGTGGGGGATTTGAACACTGAAGCTTTCTTT
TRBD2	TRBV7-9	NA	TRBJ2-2	CASSPYVAGRTGELFF	TGTGCCAGCAGCCCCTATGTAGCGGGAAGGACCGGGGAGCTGTTTTTT
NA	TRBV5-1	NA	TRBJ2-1	CASSLNGGEQFF	TGCGCCAGCAGCTTGAACGGGGGTGAGCAGTTCTTC
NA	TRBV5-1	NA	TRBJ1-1	CASSRVGTEAFF	TGCGCCAGCAGCAGGGTGGGCACTGAAGCTTTCTTT
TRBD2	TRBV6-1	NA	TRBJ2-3	CAARGGGTDTQYF	TGTGCCGCCCGGGGAGGGGGCACAGATACGCAGTATTTT
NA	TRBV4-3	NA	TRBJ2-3	CASSQEIEGFADTQYF	TGCGCCAGCAGCCAAGAAATAGAGGGATTTGCAGATACGCAGTATTTT